This T cell receptor beta chain was documented in a study of preoperative IRX-2 immunotherapy in early breast cancer. V was cut by 5 bases and J by 0 bases, with 10 bases left in between. CDR1 is MNHGY and CDR2 is SAAAGT in the germline V gene. The CDR3 is 15 residues long. TCRdb's table, derived via immunoSEQ multiplex PCR, lists solely in-frame clones and lacks some. The sample consists of approximately 96,000 clones, about nine tenths of them appearing once. The treatment here: preoperative locoregional IRX-2 cytokine immunotherapy. Sequences were derived from tumor tissue, sampled after IRX-2 immunotherapy. This chain joins TRBV6-8 and TRBJ2-2; D tentatively fits TRBD1 or TRBD2 (5 bases each). This TCR was sampled from a human donor with breast cancer. CDR3 in amino acids: CASSQGTTNTGELFF. The CDR3 DNA reads as TGTGCCAGCAGTCAAGGGACCACGAACACCGGGGAGCTGTTTTTT.